This entry lists 8 T cell receptor beta chains sequenced from one sample in a study of blood T cell repertoires in COVID-19. Generated by immunoSEQ multiplex PCR, the TCRdb table keeps only in-frame clones and is missing some. The sample yields some 30,000 clones, 88% seen once. Sequencing input: peripheral blood. The source is a human donor with active COVID-19. The donor label of this sample is uncertain.

The rearrangement joins TRBV16 to TRBJ1-3, with D possibly TRBD1 on 6 matching bases. The germline V gene encodes CDR1 KGHSY and CDR2 FQNENV. Trimming cost V 4 bases and J 7 bases, with 11 bases left between them. This CDR3 contains 13 residues. CDR3 in amino acids: CASSPGVRNTIYF. The CDR3 bases are TGTGCCAGCAGCCCAGGGGTGCGGAACACCATATATTTT. Combining the CDR3 with reference TRBV16 and TRBJ1-3 gives the whole variable domain GEEVAQTPKHLVRGEGQKAKLYCAPIKGHSYVFWYQQVLKNEFKFLISFQNENVFDETGMPKERFSAKCLPNSPCSLEIQATKLEDSAVYFCASSPGVRNTIYFGEGSWLTVV.

V and J are TRBV6-5 and TRBJ2-2; D not resolved. V was trimmed by 7 bases and J by 1 base, leaving 10 bases between them. The CDR3 totals 14 residues. The germline V gene has CDR1 MNHEY and CDR2 SVGAGI. Written as DNA, the CDR3 is TGTGCCAGCAAGATGAGGCGGAACACCGGGGAGCTGTTTTTT. Protein: CASKMRRNTGELFF.

The rearrangement joins TRBV28 to TRBJ2-3; D not resolved. The CDR3 totals 13 residues. Trimming shortened V by 3 bases and J by 2 bases, and 6 bases separated the two germline ends. Germline V lookup: CDR1 MDHEN, CDR2 SYDVKM. The DNA for the CDR3 is TGTGCCAGCAGTTTTGGAGACACAGATACGCAGTATTTT. It specifies CASSFGDTDTQYF.

The rearrangement joins TRBV28 to TRBJ2-7; TRBD2 matches 7 bases. This CDR3 is built from 16 residues. With V trimmed by 7 bases and J by 0 bases, 12 bases remained unmatched. Germline V gene data show CDR1 as MDHEN and CDR2 as SYDVKM. DNA for the CDR3: TGTGCCAGCAAAGTAGGGCTTGCGGGGGACTCCTACGAGCAGTACTTC. It codes for CASKVGLAGDSYEQYF.

V gene TRBV6-4 combines with J gene TRBJ1-4; D unclear. The CDR3 is made up of 15 amino acids. Germline lookup yields CDR1 MRHNA and CDR2 SNTAGT. Trimming shortened V by 5 bases and J by 0 bases, and 10 bases separated the two germline ends. The CDR3 reads CASSFSYATNEKLFF. The DNA of the CDR3 is TGTGCCAGCAGTTTTTCTTATGCAACTAATGAAAAACTGTTTTTT.

The V call is TRBV4-2, the J call TRBJ1-3; 7 bases match TRBD1. The CDR3 runs to 18 residues. Germline lookup yields CDR1 LGHNA and CDR2 YNFKEQ. Unmatched junction bases numbered 9, after V lost 1 base and J lost 0 bases. CDR3 residues: CASSQAVKGQTSGNTIYF. Written as DNA, the CDR3 is TGTGCCAGCAGCCAAGCAGTTAAGGGACAGACCTCTGGAAACACCATATATTTT.

Only one count was recorded for this clone. The chain joins TRBV7-2 to TRBJ1-2, with 8 bases matching TRBD1. Trimming removed 6 bases from V and 2 bases from J; junction bases left unmatched: 8. Germline V lookup: CDR1 SGHTA, CDR2 FQGNSA. The CDR3 is 15 amino acids. In DNA form, the CDR3 reads TGTGCCAGCAGTCAGGGGGCGTTGAGAAACTATGGCTACACCTTC. This gives the protein CASSQGALRNYGYTF. Looking up the rest from reference TRBV7-2 and TRBJ1-2 gives the full variable domain: GAGVSQSPSNKVTEKGKDVELRCDPISGHTALYWYRQSLGQGLEFLIYFQGNSAPDKSGLPSDRFSAERTGGSVSTLTIQRTQQEDSAVYLCASSQGALRNYGYTFGSGTRLTVV.

CDR3 sequence reads: CASTGPSYEQYF. CDR3 DNA sequence: TGTGCCAGCACAGGGCCGTCCTACGAGCAGTACTTC. The V and J genes are TRBV25-1 and TRBJ2-7; possible D gene TRBD1, 5 bases. The ends were cut back, 7 bases at V and 1 base at J, with 8 bases in the middle. Germline V gene data show CDR1 as MGHDK and CDR2 as SYGVNS. The length of the CDR3 is 12 residues.